The entry below gives a single T cell receptor (beta chain) sequence along with its context. Its antigen is not identified. TCRdb reanalysed the reads using MiXCR and keeps one entry per CDR3 protein. This sample has about 700,000 distinct CDR3 sequences, with around a third found just once. These data belong to a study of T cell repertoires in cytomegalovirus infection. Overall study results and limits: Identification of carriers of CMV plus the relevant HLA was performed using cumulative public TCR beta family frequency. Clonotype analysis showed dominance of the ex vivo response by HLA-C-restricted CMV-specific TCR beta clonotypes.

The trim removed 6 bases at V and 6 bases at J, leaving 8 bases unmatched. The CDR3 extends over 15 amino acids. Germline V CDR1 and CDR2: LNHDA, SQIVND (reference sequence). This clonotype was obtained from a human donor in good health (CMV status not recorded). Some clones in this sample may be carry-over from other donors' samples. The V gene is TRBV19, the J gene TRBJ2-2; the match to TRBD1 covers 9 bases. The input for sequencing was cultured PBMCs, taken from culture after CMV antigen stimulation. The CDR3: CASSPWTGESGELFF. The CDR3 nucleotides read TGTGCCAGTAGCCCATGGACAGGGGAGTCCGGGGAGCTGTTTTTT.